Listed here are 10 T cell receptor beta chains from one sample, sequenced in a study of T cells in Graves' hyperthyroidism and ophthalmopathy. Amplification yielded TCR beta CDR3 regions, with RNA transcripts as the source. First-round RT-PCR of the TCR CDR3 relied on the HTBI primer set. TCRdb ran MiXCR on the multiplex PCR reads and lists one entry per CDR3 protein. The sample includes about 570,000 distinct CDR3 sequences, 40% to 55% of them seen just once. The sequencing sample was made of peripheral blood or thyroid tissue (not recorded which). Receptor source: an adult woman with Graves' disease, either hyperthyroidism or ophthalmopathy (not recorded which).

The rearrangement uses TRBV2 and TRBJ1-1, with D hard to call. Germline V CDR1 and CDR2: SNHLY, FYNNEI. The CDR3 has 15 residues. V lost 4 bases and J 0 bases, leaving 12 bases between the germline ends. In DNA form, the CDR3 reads TGTGCCAGCAGTGTCATGGCAGACTTGAACACTGAAGCTTTCTTT. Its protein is CASSVMADLNTEAFF.

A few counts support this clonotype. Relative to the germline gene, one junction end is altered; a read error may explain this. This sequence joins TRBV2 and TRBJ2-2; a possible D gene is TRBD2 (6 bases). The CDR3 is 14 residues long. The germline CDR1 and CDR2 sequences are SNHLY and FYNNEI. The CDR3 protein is CASSWRDRGGELPF. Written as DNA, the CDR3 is TGTGCCAGCAGTTGGCGGGATCGCGGCGGGGAGCTGCCTTTT.

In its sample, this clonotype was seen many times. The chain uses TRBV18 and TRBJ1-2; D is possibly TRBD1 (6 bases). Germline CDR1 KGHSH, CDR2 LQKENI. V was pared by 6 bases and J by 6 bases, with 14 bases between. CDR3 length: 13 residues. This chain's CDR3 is CASSPVGGDGYTF. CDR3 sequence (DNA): TGTGCCAGCTCCCCAGTGGGGGGCGATGGCTACACCTTC.

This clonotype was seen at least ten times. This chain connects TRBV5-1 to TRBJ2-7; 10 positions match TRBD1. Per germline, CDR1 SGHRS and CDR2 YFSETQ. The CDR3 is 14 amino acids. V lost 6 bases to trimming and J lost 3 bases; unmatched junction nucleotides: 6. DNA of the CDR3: TGCGCCAGCACCCTTGGGACAGGGGACTACGAGCAGTACTTC. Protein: CASTLGTGDYEQYF.

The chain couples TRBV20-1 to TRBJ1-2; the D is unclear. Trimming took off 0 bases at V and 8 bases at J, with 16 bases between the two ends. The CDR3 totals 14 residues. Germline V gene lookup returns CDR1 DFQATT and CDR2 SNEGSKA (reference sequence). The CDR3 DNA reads TGCAGTGCTAGAGAGTCCCCCGGGTATGGGGGCTACACCTTC. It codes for CSARESPGYGGYTF.

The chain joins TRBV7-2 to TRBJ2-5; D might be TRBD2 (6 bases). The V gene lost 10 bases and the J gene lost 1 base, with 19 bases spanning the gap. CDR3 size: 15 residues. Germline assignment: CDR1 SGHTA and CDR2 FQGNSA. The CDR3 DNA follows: TGTGCCACAAAGGATAGCGGAATGCGCCAAGAGACCCAGTACTTC. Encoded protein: CATKDSGMRQETQYF. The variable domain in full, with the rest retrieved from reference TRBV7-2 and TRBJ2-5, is GAGVSQSPSNKVTEKGKDVELRCDPISGHTALYWYRQSLGQGLEFLIYFQGNSAPDKSGLPSDRFSAERTGGSVSTLTIQRTQQEDSAVYLCATKDSGMRQETQYFGPGTRLLVL.

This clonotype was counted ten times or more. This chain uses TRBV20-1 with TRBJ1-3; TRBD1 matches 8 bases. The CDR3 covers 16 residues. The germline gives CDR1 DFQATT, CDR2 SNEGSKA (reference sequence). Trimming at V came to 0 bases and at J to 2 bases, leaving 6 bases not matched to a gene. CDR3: CSAREFDRGTGNTIYF. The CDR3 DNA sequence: TGCAGTGCTAGAGAATTCGACAGGGGAACTGGAAACACCATATATTTT.

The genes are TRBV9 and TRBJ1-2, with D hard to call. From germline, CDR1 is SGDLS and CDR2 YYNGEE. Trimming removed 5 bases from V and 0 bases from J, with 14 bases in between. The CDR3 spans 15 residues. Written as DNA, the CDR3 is TGTGCCAGCAGGGAGTTGACGGTATCTAACTATGGCTACACCTTC. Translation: CASRELTVSNYGYTF.

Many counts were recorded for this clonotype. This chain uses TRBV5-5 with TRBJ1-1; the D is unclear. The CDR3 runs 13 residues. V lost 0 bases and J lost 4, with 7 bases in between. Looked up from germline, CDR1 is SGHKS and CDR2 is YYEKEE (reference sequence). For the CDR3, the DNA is TGTGCCAGCAGCTTGGAGGTCACCACTGAAGCTTTCTTT. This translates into CASSLEVTTEAFF.

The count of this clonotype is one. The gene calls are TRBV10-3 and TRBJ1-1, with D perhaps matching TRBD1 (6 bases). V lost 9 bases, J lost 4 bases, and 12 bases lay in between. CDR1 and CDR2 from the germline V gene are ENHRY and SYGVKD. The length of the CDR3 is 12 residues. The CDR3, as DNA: TGTGCCATACGGCAGGGGACCACTGAAGCTTTCTTT. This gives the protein CAIRQGTTEAFF.